The 26 T cell receptor beta chains below were found in one sample sequenced in a study of cytomegalovirus exposure and HLA in healthy donors. The PCR used 60 Vbeta and 13 Jbeta primers. Data came from immunoSEQ multiplex PCR; TCRdb stores just in-frame clones and leaves some out. The sample includes around 110,000 clones, roughly 80% seen only once; the top ten take approximately 23%. The material sequenced was PBMCs. The receptors originated from a man aged 30 to 39 in good health and CMV-seropositive.

The chain joins TRBV5-4 to TRBJ2-7; tentative D call: TRBD2 (5 bases). Trimming took off 0 bases at V and 3 bases at J, with 10 bases between the two ends. Germline V gives CDR1 SGHNT, CDR2 YYREEE (reference sequence). This CDR3 has 14 amino acids. CDR3 region: CASSLGGLNYEQYF. The CDR3 coding sequence is TGTGCCAGCAGCTTGGGCGGGTTGAACTACGAGCAGTACTTC.

This rearrangement joins TRBV5-1 to TRBJ2-7; no clear D. Germline V gene sequence: CDR1 SGHRS, CDR2 YFSETQ. The V end lost 2 bases, the J end lost 7 bases, and 7 bases lay between the germline ends. The CDR3 runs to 11 residues. The CDR3 bases are TGCGCCAGCAGCTTATCCGGGGAGCAGTACTTC. This gives the protein CASSLSGEQYF.

This clone occurred a few times. The gene calls are TRBV19 and TRBJ1-1, with D possibly matching TRBD1 (5 bases). Trimming shortened V by 11 bases and J by 7 bases, and 14 bases separated the two germline ends. Per the germline V gene, CDR1 is LNHDA and CDR2 is SQIVND (reference sequence). The CDR3 length is 11 residues. In nucleotides, the CDR3 is TGTGCCCTAAGGAGGGGACTTGAAGCTTTCTTT. Its protein product is CALRRGLEAFF.

The chain recombines TRBV5-1 with TRBJ2-7; D may be TRBD1 (6 bases). The CDR3 sequence is 15 residues long. The germline gives CDR1 SGHRS, CDR2 YFSETQ. Deletions cut 0 bases from V and 0 bases from J, with 10 bases between. CDR3 residues: CASSLGRTVSYEQYF. The CDR3 region has the DNA TGCGCCAGCAGCTTGGGCCGGACAGTCTCCTACGAGCAGTACTTC.

The chain combines TRBV30 with TRBJ2-1; TRBD1 matches 7 bases. The CDR3 loop spans 14 amino acids. V shed 1 base, J shed 3 bases, and the junction held 3 bases outside the gene matches. Germline-derived CDR1 and CDR2 are GTSNPN and SVGIG (reference sequence). CDR3 residues: CAWSGGTVYNEQFF. CDR3 DNA: TGTGCCTGGAGTGGGGGGACAGTCTACAATGAGCAGTTCTTC.

V gene TRBV5-1 combines with J gene TRBJ1-1; D remains unclear. The CDR3 has 13 amino acids. V gave up 5 bases and J gave up 1 base, with 9 bases separating them. Germline CDR1 SGHRS, CDR2 YFSETQ. The CDR3 spells CASSMGGNTEAFF. Here the CDR3 DNA reads TGCGCCAGCAGTATGGGAGGGAACACTGAAGCTTTCTTT.

J is TRBJ2-2 and V is TRBV5-4, with TRBD1 matching 8 bases. V was clipped by 4 bases and J by 4 bases; unmatched bases: 9. The CDR3 consists of 16 residues. Germline loops: CDR1 SGHNT, CDR2 YYREEE (reference sequence). CDR3: CASSPPPGGGTGELFF. CDR3 DNA sequence: TGTGCCAGCAGCCCCCCACCAGGGGGCGGCACCGGGGAGCTGTTTTTT.

This clone was observed a few times. The chain is built from TRBV6-1 and TRBJ1-1, with TRBD1 matching 8 bases. The V segment lost 6 bases and the J segment 3 bases; nucleotides outside the gene matches: 3. CDR1 is MNHNS and CDR2 is SASEGT in the germline V gene. The CDR3 contains 13 residues. This chain's CDR3 is CASRQDRDTEAFF. In nucleotides, the CDR3 is TGTGCCAGCAGACAGGACAGGGACACTGAAGCTTTCTTT.

The chain couples TRBV15 to TRBJ1-1; D gene unclear. The CDR3 totals 13 residues. V was clipped by 0 bases and J by 0 bases, with 2 bases between them. Germline V gene data show CDR1 as LNHNV and CDR2 as YYDKDF (reference sequence). This CDR3 reads CATSRDVNTEAFF. The CDR3, as DNA: TGTGCCACCAGCAGAGACGTGAACACTGAAGCTTTCTTT.

The V call is TRBV2, the J call TRBJ2-5; TRBD2 agrees at 12 bases. Germline V CDR1 and CDR2: SNHLY, FYNNEI. V shed 4 bases, J shed 5 bases, and the junction held 5 bases outside the gene matches. This CDR3 is 15 amino acids long. CDR3 residues: CASSAGLAGSETQYF. CDR3 bases: TGTGCCAGCAGTGCCGGACTAGCGGGAAGCGAGACCCAGTACTTC.

This CDR3 is CASSPRLAGNTGELFF. CDR3 DNA: TGTGCCAGCTCACCAAGACTAGCCGGGAACACCGGGGAGCTGTTTTTT. The V and J genes are TRBV18 and TRBJ2-2, with 7 bases fitting TRBD2. This CDR3 region has 16 residues. The ends lost 2 bases at V and 1 base at J; junction bases unmatched: 4. Germline CDR1 and CDR2: KGHSH and LQKENI.

The V and J genes are TRBV5-1 and TRBJ2-5; 8 bases map to TRBD2. After removal of 4 bases from V and 2 bases from J, the junction contained 13 bases not matched to a gene. The CDR3 spans 17 residues. Germline V CDR1 and CDR2: SGHRS, YFSETQ. In DNA, the CDR3 is TGCGCCAGCAGCAAAAGCCTATCAACGGGGGGGCAAGAGACCCAGTACTTC. Amino acid sequence: CASSKSLSTGGQETQYF.

The rearrangement joins TRBV11-2 to TRBJ2-1; D is ambiguous. Germline assignment: CDR1 SGHAT and CDR2 FQNNGV. The CDR3 covers 13 residues. Trimming left V 0 bases short and J 8 bases short, with 8 bases between. For the CDR3, the DNA is TGTGCCAGCAGCTTAGAACTTTTGGATGAGCAGTTCTTC. Amino acid sequence: CASSLELLDEQFF. Variable domain in full (rest from reference TRBV11-2 and TRBJ2-1): EAGVAQSPRYKIIEKRQSVAFWCNPISGHATLYWYQQILGQGPKLLIQFQNNGVVDDSQLPKDRFSAERLKGVDSTLKIQPAKLEDSAVYLCASSLELLDEQFFGPGTRLTVL.

The chain carries TRBV30 and TRBJ1-2; D is unclear. Germline CDR1 and CDR2: GTSNPN and SVGIG (reference sequence). V was shortened by 2 bases and J by 8 bases, with 15 bases between the two germline ends. CDR3 length: 13 residues. CDR3 coding DNA: TGTGCCTGGAGTCCTCTGTATAGCGCGGGCTACACCTTC. It is translated as CAWSPLYSAGYTF.

This rearrangement joins TRBV7-8 to TRBJ1-5; D is unclear. The CDR3 contains 16 residues. The germline V gene encodes CDR1 SGHVS and CDR2 FQNEAQ. The V end lost 3 bases, the J end lost 3 bases, and 15 bases lay between the germline ends. The CDR3 is CASSFFGRTINQPQHF. The CDR3 DNA follows: TGTGCCAGCAGCTTCTTCGGGAGGACGATCAATCAGCCCCAGCATTTT.

The rearrangement joins TRBV28 to TRBJ1-5, with TRBD1 matching 7 bases. V was clipped by 6 bases and J by 1 base; unmatched bases: 3. CDR3 length: 14 residues. CDR1 MDHEN and CDR2 SYDVKM come from the germline V gene. The CDR3 loop is CASSEGQSNQPQHF. The CDR3 DNA is TGTGCCAGCAGCGAGGGACAGAGCAATCAGCCCCAGCATTTT.

This clone was recorded only once. J is TRBJ1-5 and V is TRBV7-2, with D possibly TRBD1 on 5 matching bases. Trimming cost V 4 bases and J 3 bases, with 10 bases left between them. Looked up from germline, CDR1 is SGHTA and CDR2 is FQGNSA. The CDR3 is made up of 14 amino acids. CDR3 sequence (DNA): TGTGCCAGCAGCTCGGGACTGCACAATCAGCCCCAGCATTTT. Encoded protein: CASSSGLHNQPQHF.

This sequence joins TRBV4-1 and TRBJ2-1; 10 bases agree with TRBD2. This CDR3 contains 15 residues. Germline CDR1 is MGHRA and CDR2 is YSYEKL. V lost 6 bases to trimming and J lost 3 bases; unmatched junction nucleotides: 5. This chain's CDR3 is CASRSGTSDYNEQFF. The CDR3 DNA reads as TGCGCCAGCAGGTCCGGGACTAGCGACTACAATGAGCAGTTCTTC.

The chain is built from TRBV10-3 and TRBJ1-1; D unresolved. Trimming removed 0 bases from V and 4 bases from J, with 9 bases in between. The CDR3 is 14 amino acids. CDR1 and CDR2 from the germline V gene are ENHRY and SYGVKD. In DNA, the CDR3 is TGTGCCATCAGTGAGTCGTCGACAATCACTGAAGCTTTCTTT. Amino acid sequence: CAISESSTITEAFF.

This chain uses TRBV25-1 with TRBJ1-6; 11 nucleotides match TRBD1. The length of the CDR3 is 16 residues. From germline, CDR1 is MGHDK and CDR2 SYGVNS. V was clipped by 6 bases and J by 9 bases; unmatched bases: 10. In nucleotides, the CDR3 is TGTGCCAGCAGAACGAGCTCCGGGACAGGGGGTTCACCCCTCCACTTT. Translating gives CASRTSSGTGGSPLHF.

The rearrangement joins TRBV5-1 to TRBJ2-3; 8 bases are a match to TRBD1. V dropped 3 bases and J dropped 3; count of bases not matched to a gene: 6. The CDR3 length is 15 residues. Germline CDR1 SGHRS, CDR2 YFSETQ. CDR3: CASSSTGVWTDTQYF. In DNA form, the CDR3 reads TGCGCCAGCAGCTCGACAGGGGTTTGGACAGATACGCAGTATTTT.

V is TRBV5-1 and J is TRBJ2-7; 7 bases map to TRBD2. CDR3 length equals 17 residues. The J segment lost 3 bases and the V segment lost 3 bases, leaving 15 bases of the junction unmatched. Per germline, CDR1 SGHRS and CDR2 YFSETQ. Here the CDR3 reads CASSSYPGSREGYEQYF. In nucleotides, the CDR3 is TGCGCCAGCAGCTCCTATCCGGGGTCCAGGGAGGGCTACGAGCAGTACTTC.

This sequence joins TRBV10-3 and TRBJ2-7; 9 bases fit TRBD1. Trimming at V came to 4 bases and at J to 5 bases, leaving 9 bases not matched to a gene. Germline CDR1 and CDR2: ENHRY and SYGVKD. There are 15 residues in the CDR3. CDR3 protein: CAISGGEDRGNEQYF. The CDR3 DNA follows: TGTGCCATCAGTGGGGGTGAGGACAGGGGAAACGAGCAGTACTTC.

The chain uses TRBV7-9 and TRBJ2-2; 7 bases are shared with TRBD2. V lost 2 bases and J lost 7; bases outside the gene matches: 10. Germline assignment: CDR1 SEHNR and CDR2 FQNEAQ (reference sequence). The CDR3 is made up of 16 amino acids. CDR3 in amino acids: CASSLIVASGHGELFF. CDR3 coding DNA: TGTGCCAGCAGCTTAATAGTGGCTAGCGGACACGGGGAGCTGTTTTTT.

This clone was detected only once. The chain uses TRBV27 and TRBJ2-3, with a tentative D call TRBD2 (6 bases). The CDR3 totals 15 residues. Trimming took 6 bases from V and 4 from J, leaving 17 bases between them. Germline CDR1 MNHEY, CDR2 SMNVEV (reference sequence). The CDR3 DNA is TGTGCCAGCAGAATGGGACTTGCATCCGCAGATACGCAGTATTTT. Translated: CASRMGLASADTQYF.

As concerns this clone: The same CDR3 arises from other DNA sequences in this sample as well. The rearrangement joins TRBV6-1 to TRBJ2-7; TRBD1 matches 7 bases. V lost 4 bases, J lost 4 bases, and 1 base stayed unmatched. This CDR3 contains 12 residues. Looked up from germline, CDR1 is MNHNS and CDR2 is SASEGT. This chain's CDR3 is CASSGDSYEQYV. CDR3 bases: TGTGCCAGCAGTGGGGACAGTTACGAGCAGTACGTC.